Below, 25 T cell receptor beta chains from the same sample are listed, as sequenced in a study of a mutant IDH1 vaccine in newly diagnosed glioma. Time point in this sample: week 11, during vaccination. All doses held 300 ug of mutant IDH1 20-mer peptide, with topical imiquimod. Antigens for these TCRs are unknown. Sequenced by immunoSEQ multiplex PCR; TCRdb stores in-frame clones only, minus some. The table lists around 30,000 clones, around 91% of them singletons, with around 20% in the top ten. This specimen consisted of PBMCs, obtained from a glioma patient whose treatment included an IDH1 peptide vaccine. These receptors were collected from a man aged 18-30 years with glioma.

This clone came up once. The rearrangement uses TRBV25-1 and TRBJ1-1; D remains unclear. The CDR3 runs 16 residues. V was shortened by 2 bases and J by 1 base, with 14 bases between the two germline ends. Germline values: CDR1 MGHDK, CDR2 SYGVNS. The CDR3 loop is CASSEGGWYGNTEAFF. In DNA form, the CDR3 reads TGTGCCAGCAGTGAAGGCGGATGGTACGGGAACACTGAAGCTTTCTTT.

V is TRBV6-6 and J is TRBJ2-5; D might be TRBD1 or TRBD2, each matching 7 bases. CDR3 length equals 14 residues. The germline V gene has CDR1 MNHNY and CDR2 SVGAGI (reference sequence). V was pared by 5 bases and J by 2 bases, with 12 bases between. CDR3 in amino acids: CASSGRDSQETQYF. Written as DNA, the CDR3 is TGTGCCAGCAGTGGGAGGGACAGTCAAGAGACCCAGTACTTC.

V usage is TRBV4-3 and J usage is TRBJ1-1; no definite D call. CDR1 is LGHNA and CDR2 is YSLEER in the germline V gene. There are 14 residues in the CDR3. V lost 0 bases and J lost 8, with 13 bases in between. In DNA, the CDR3 is TGCGCCAGCAGCCAAGATTTGTCAGGTCCCGAAGCTTTCTTT. Translating it yields CASSQDLSGPEAFF.

The V and J genes are TRBV5-6 and TRBJ2-7, with D possibly matching TRBD2 (5 bases). Germline V gives CDR1 SGHDT, CDR2 YYEEEE. Trimming removed 1 base at V and 0 bases at J, with 8 bases between. The CDR3 spans 14 residues. This CDR3 reads CASSLMGSSYEQYF. The DNA of the CDR3 is TGTGCCAGCAGCTTGATGGGGAGCTCCTACGAGCAGTACTTC.

This chain joins TRBV7-9 and TRBJ2-2; D gene uncertain. V was trimmed by 6 bases and J by 5 bases, leaving 7 bases between them. The CDR3 has 12 amino acids. In germline, CDR1 is SEHNR, CDR2 FQNEAQ (reference sequence). The chain's CDR3 is CASSRETGELFF. DNA of the CDR3: TGTGCCAGCAGTCGAGAAACCGGGGAGCTGTTTTTT.

J is TRBJ2-3 and V is TRBV7-2, with D possibly TRBD1 on 5 matching bases. Trimming cost V 1 base and J 1 base, with 9 bases left between them. Germline CDR1 reads SGHTA; CDR2 reads FQGNSA. The CDR3 spans 15 residues. The CDR3 nucleotides read TGTGCCAGCAGCTTAGTACAGGCTCGCACAGATACGCAGTATTTT. It encodes CASSLVQARTDTQYF.

The genes are TRBV6-1 and TRBJ1-1; 10 bases are shared with TRBD1. The J segment lost 8 bases and the V segment lost 3 bases, leaving 3 bases of the junction unmatched. Germline V lookup: CDR1 MNHNS, CDR2 SASEGT. The CDR3 runs 13 residues. The CDR3 here is CASSDRQGAEAFF. The CDR3 DNA is TGTGCCAGCAGTGACCGACAGGGGGCAGAAGCTTTCTTT.

This chain joins TRBV2 and TRBJ1-1; D gene uncertain. Trimming took 7 bases from V and 3 from J, leaving 12 bases between them. This CDR3 region has 13 residues. Looked up from germline, CDR1 is SNHLY and CDR2 is FYNNEI. CDR3 sequence: CASTEELDTEAFF. The CDR3 bases are TGTGCCAGCACCGAGGAACTGGACACTGAAGCTTTCTTT. The full variable domain, its missing parts supplied by reference TRBV2 and TRBJ1-1, is EPEVTQTPSHQVTQMGQEVILRCVPISNHLYFYWYRQILGQKVEFLVSFYNNEISEKSEIFDDQFSVERPDGSNFTLKIRSTKLEDSAMYFCASTEELDTEAFFGQGTRLTVV.

This sequence joins TRBV7-2 and TRBJ1-1; the match to TRBD1 covers 7 bases. Germline CDR1 reads SGHTA; CDR2 reads FQGNSA. The CDR3 totals 13 residues. With V trimmed by 4 bases and J by 3 bases, 2 bases remained unmatched. The CDR3 DNA follows: TGTGCCAGCAGCTCAGACAGGGACACTGAAGCTTTCTTT. Translation gives CASSSDRDTEAFF.

The chain carries TRBV30 and TRBJ2-7; 9 bases fit TRBD2. J lost 3 bases, V lost 4 bases, and 4 bases had no gene match. There are 13 residues in the CDR3. Germline lookup yields CDR1 GTSNPN and CDR2 SVGIG (reference sequence). Here the CDR3 DNA reads TGTGCCTGGAAGATTAGCGGGAGCTACGAGCAGTACTTC. It encodes CAWKISGSYEQYF.

The rearrangement uses TRBV4-1 and TRBJ2-1, with a weak D call TRBD2 (6 bases). Germline CDR1 reads MGHRA; CDR2 reads YSYEKL. The CDR3 covers 22 residues. V lost 1 base to trimming and J lost 5 bases, with 33 bases between them. In DNA, the CDR3 is TGCGCCAGCAGCCAAGGAGTAAAAGAGCGGGCTAGCGCGAGGAGCAAGGACAATGAGCAGTTCTTC. This sequence encodes CASSQGVKERASARSKDNEQFF.

The CDR3 nucleotides are TGTGCCAGCCGGGACATCAGCACAGATACGCAGTATTTT. As protein: CASRDISTDTQYF. The chain recombines TRBV28 with TRBJ2-3; TRBD1 is a possible D gene (6 bases). V lost 8 bases to trimming and J lost 0 bases, with 9 bases between them. The germline V gene encodes CDR1 MDHEN and CDR2 SYDVKM. The CDR3 spans 13 residues. Together with reference TRBV28 and TRBJ2-3, the CDR3 gives the full variable domain: DVKVTQSSRYLVKRTGEKVFLECVQDMDHENMFWYRQDPGLGLRLIYFSYDVKMKEKGDIPEGYSVSREKKERFSLILESASTNQTSMYLCASRDISTDTQYFGPGTRLTVL.

The V call is TRBV7-9, the J call TRBJ1-1, with 7 bases matching TRBD1. With V trimmed by 8 bases and J by 0 bases, 9 bases remained unmatched. This CDR3 spans 15 amino acids. Per germline, CDR1 SEHNR and CDR2 FQNEAQ (reference sequence). The DNA for the CDR3 is TGTGCCAGCCTTACAGGGGTCTCCGTGAACACTGAAGCTTTCTTT. Encoded protein: CASLTGVSVNTEAFF.

This sequence joins TRBV4-2 and TRBJ2-6; the D gene is possibly TRBD2 (7 bases). Germline V lookup: CDR1 LGHNA, CDR2 YNFKEQ. The V end was cut by 3 bases, the J end by 1 base, with 10 bases between. This CDR3 contains 16 residues. The CDR3 bases are TGTGCCAGCAGCCACCGGGGGGCTTCTGGGGCCAACGTCCTGACTTTC. Translated, it gives CASSHRGASGANVLTF.

The CDR3 protein is CASRMRGGSYEQYF. DNA of the CDR3: TGTGCCAGCAGGATGCGAGGGGGTTCCTACGAGCAGTACTTC. The chain carries TRBV11-1 and TRBJ2-7; perhaps TRBD1 as D (6 bases). Germline-derived CDR1 and CDR2 are SGHAT and FQDESV (reference sequence). The V end was cut by 6 bases, the J end by 1 base, with 13 bases between. This CDR3 has 14 amino acids. The full variable domain, rest sourced from reference TRBV11-1 and TRBJ2-7, is EAEVAQSPRYKITEKSQAVAFWCDPISGHATLYWYRQILGQGPELLVQFQDESVVDDSQLPKDRFSAERLKGVDSTLKIQPAELGDSAMYLCASRMRGGSYEQYFGPGTRLTVT.

The chain carries TRBV7-8 and TRBJ1-1; 7 bases fit TRBD1. CDR1 SGHVS and CDR2 FQNEAQ come from the germline V gene. Unmatched junction bases numbered 7, after V lost 5 bases and J lost 1 base. The CDR3 is 15 amino acids. The CDR3 is CASSTRQGGNTEAFF. DNA of the CDR3: TGTGCCAGCAGCACCCGACAGGGAGGGAACACTGAAGCTTTCTTT. Filled out from reference TRBV7-8 and TRBJ1-1, the complete variable domain reads GAGVSQSPRYKVAKRGQDVALRCDPISGHVSLFWYQQALGQGPEFLTYFQNEAQLDKSGLPSDRFFAERPEGSVSTLKIQRTQQEDSAVYLCASSTRQGGNTEAFFGQGTRLTVV.

V gene TRBV5-1 combines with J gene TRBJ2-7; D is unresolved. Germline CDR1 SGHRS, CDR2 YFSETQ. The CDR3 spans 14 residues. Trimming pared 0 bases from V and 0 bases from J, leaving 7 bases between. The CDR3 DNA sequence: TGCGCCAGCAGCTTGGAGGCGGCCTCCTACGAGCAGTACTTC. Translating it yields CASSLEAASYEQYF.

The V call is TRBV5-1, the J call TRBJ2-2; 9 bases fit TRBD1. The CDR3 is 17 residues long. V was pared by 0 bases and J by 4 bases, with 7 bases of the junction left unmatched. Germline V CDR1 and CDR2: SGHRS, YFSETQ. CDR3 nucleotides: TGCGCCAGCAGCTTGGAAACCCCGGGACAGGGCACCGGGGAGCTGTTTTTT. Its translation is CASSLETPGQGTGELFF.

The chain couples TRBV7-8 to TRBJ1-1; 11 bases match TRBD1. The germline CDR1 and CDR2 sequences are SGHVS and FQNEAQ. J was trimmed by 13 bases and V by 3 bases; bases with no gene match: 10. The CDR3 runs to 14 residues. Here the CDR3 DNA reads TGTGCCAGCAGCTTTAGGGGACAGGGGGAAGGAGATTTCTTT. Its protein product is CASSFRGQGEGDFF.

The rearrangement uses TRBV5-6 and TRBJ1-1; unclear D gene. V lost 2 bases and J 0 bases, leaving 8 bases between the germline ends. Looked up from germline, CDR1 is SGHDT and CDR2 is YYEEEE. The CDR3 is made up of 14 amino acids. The CDR3 loop reads CASSFQVMNTEAFF. CDR3 nucleotide sequence: TGTGCCAGCAGCTTCCAAGTTATGAACACTGAAGCTTTCTTT. Based on the CDR3 plus reference TRBV5-6 and TRBJ1-1, the full variable domain is DAGVTQSPTHLIKTRGQQVTLRCSPKSGHDTVSWYQQALGQGPQFIFQYYEEEERQRGNFPDRFSGHQFPNYSSELNVNALLLGDSALYLCASSFQVMNTEAFFGQGTRLTVV.

The rearrangement uses TRBV7-9 and TRBJ1-2; no definite D call. CDR1 is SEHNR and CDR2 is FQNEAQ in the germline V gene (reference sequence). The V end was cut by 5 bases, the J end by 4 bases, with 8 bases between. There are 12 residues in the CDR3. For the CDR3, the DNA is TGTGCCAGCAGCCCCGGTCTCTATGGCTACACCTTC. Translated: CASSPGLYGYTF.

The V gene is TRBV10-1, the J gene TRBJ2-1; D unclear. There are 16 residues in the CDR3. Germline CDR1 WNHNN, CDR2 SYGVQD (reference sequence). Trimming took 0 bases from V and 0 from J, leaving 9 bases between them. This chain's CDR3 is CASSESSRSSYNEQFF. The CDR3 bases are TGCGCCAGCAGTGAGTCCTCCCGTAGCTCCTACAATGAGCAGTTCTTC.

The rearrangement links TRBV5-5 to TRBJ2-5; D gene uncertain. This CDR3 has 17 amino acids. CDR1 is SGHKS, CDR2 YYEKEE, per germline (reference sequence). With 3 bases removed from V and 1 base from J, the gap between germline ends came to 19 bases. The CDR3 sequence: CASSWMGKSTFQETQYF. CDR3 coding DNA: TGTGCCAGCAGCTGGATGGGGAAAAGTACCTTCCAAGAGACCCAGTACTTC.

This clone was detected only once. The rearrangement links TRBV9 to TRBJ2-5; 8 bases map to TRBD2. Germline trimming cut 2 bases from V and 3 bases from J; bases unmatched to any gene: 6. Germline V gives CDR1 SGDLS, CDR2 YYNGEE. The CDR3 is 15 amino acids. CDR3 protein: CASSVMTSDKETQYF. In nucleotides, the CDR3 is TGTGCCAGCAGCGTTATGACTAGCGATAAAGAGACCCAGTACTTC. The full variable domain, completed using reference TRBV9 and TRBJ2-5, is DSGVTQTPKHLITATGQRVTLRCSPRSGDLSVYWYQQSLDQGLQFLIQYYNGEERAKGNILERFSAQQFPDLHSELNLSSLELGDSALYFCASSVMTSDKETQYFGPGTRLLVL.

This chain joins TRBV6-5 and TRBJ1-1; D remains ambiguous. V was clipped by 6 bases and J by 7 bases, with 12 bases between them. The CDR3 runs to 12 residues. Germline assignment: CDR1 MNHEY and CDR2 SVGAGI. CDR3 amino acids: CASSPGRSEAFF. The CDR3 DNA reads as TGTGCCAGCAGCCCTGGACGGAGTGAAGCTTTCTTT.